This TCR beta chain was sequenced for a study of T cells after yellow fever vaccination. Template switching by 5'RACE produced TCR cDNA, adding a universal primer site and UMIs. Each CDR3 protein is one row after TCRdb ran MiXCR on the 5' RACE reads. The sample consists of some 240,000 distinct CDR3 sequences, more than 3.5% of them appearing once. General study results and limits: Weaker overall was a secondary response that nonetheless peaked faster, on day 5 versus 15. Reappearance after the booster was seen for most primary-vaccination clones, at 95% to 96% CD4 and roughly 90% CD8. Abundant clonotypes from the bulk population could contaminate FACS-sorted repertoires.

This clonotype has at least ten counts. The antigen is unknown. Germline loops: CDR1 SGHTA, CDR2 FQGTGA. V lost 0 bases and J lost 0; bases outside the gene matches: 0. CDR3 length equals 15 residues. The rearrangement uses TRBV7-3 and TRBJ2-3, with 7 bases matching TRBD2. The clonotype was recovered from a man in his late teens or twenties who received the YFV17D yellow fever vaccine. This specimen was PBMCs, taken 15 days after the yellow fever booster vaccination. The DNA of the CDR3 is TGTGCCAGCAGCTTAACGGGGGGGAGCACAGATACGCAGTATTTT. It encodes CASSLTGGSTDTQYF.